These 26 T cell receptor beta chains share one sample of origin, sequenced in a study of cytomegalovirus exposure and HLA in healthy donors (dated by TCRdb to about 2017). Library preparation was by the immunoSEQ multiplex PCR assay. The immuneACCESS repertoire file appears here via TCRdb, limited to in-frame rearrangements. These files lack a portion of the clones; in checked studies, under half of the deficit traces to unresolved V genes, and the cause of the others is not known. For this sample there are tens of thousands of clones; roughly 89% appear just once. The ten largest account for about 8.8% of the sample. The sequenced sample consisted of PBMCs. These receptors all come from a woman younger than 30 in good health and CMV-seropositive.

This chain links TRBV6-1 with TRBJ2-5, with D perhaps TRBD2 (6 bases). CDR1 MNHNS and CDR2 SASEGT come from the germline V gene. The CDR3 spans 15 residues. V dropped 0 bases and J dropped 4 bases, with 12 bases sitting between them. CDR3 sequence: CASSEAGGRAETQYF. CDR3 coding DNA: TGTGCCAGCAGTGAAGCGGGGGGACGCGCAGAGACCCAGTACTTC.

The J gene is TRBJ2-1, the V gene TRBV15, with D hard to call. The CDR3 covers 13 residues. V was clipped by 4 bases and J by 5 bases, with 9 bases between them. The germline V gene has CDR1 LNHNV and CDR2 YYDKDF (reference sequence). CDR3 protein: CATSIGRNNEQFF. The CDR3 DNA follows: TGTGCCACCAGCATCGGCAGGAACAATGAGCAGTTCTTC.

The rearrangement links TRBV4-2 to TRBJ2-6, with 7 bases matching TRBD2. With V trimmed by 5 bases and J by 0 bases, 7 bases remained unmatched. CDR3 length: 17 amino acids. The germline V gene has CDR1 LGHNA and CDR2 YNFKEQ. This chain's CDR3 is CASSSLGGSSGANVLTF. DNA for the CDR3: TGTGCCAGCAGCTCTCTGGGGGGGAGCTCTGGGGCCAACGTCCTGACTTTC.

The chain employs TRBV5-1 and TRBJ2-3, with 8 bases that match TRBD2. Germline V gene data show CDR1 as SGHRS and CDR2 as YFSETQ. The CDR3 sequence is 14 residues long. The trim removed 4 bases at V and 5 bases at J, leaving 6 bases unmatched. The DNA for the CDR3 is TGCGCCAGCAGCGCGGGACTAGTGGGAGATACGCAGTATTTT. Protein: CASSAGLVGDTQYF.

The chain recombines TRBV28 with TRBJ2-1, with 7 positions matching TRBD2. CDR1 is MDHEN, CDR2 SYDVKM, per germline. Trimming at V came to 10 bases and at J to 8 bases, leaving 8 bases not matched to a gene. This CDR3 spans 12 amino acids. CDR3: CATRGVGDEQFF. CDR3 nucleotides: TGTGCCACCCGGGGGGTCGGGGATGAGCAGTTCTTC. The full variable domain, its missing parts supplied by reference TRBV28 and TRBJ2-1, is DVKVTQSSRYLVKRTGEKVFLECVQDMDHENMFWYRQDPGLGLRLIYFSYDVKMKEKGDIPEGYSVSREKKERFSLILESASTNQTSMYLCATRGVGDEQFFGPGTRLTVL.

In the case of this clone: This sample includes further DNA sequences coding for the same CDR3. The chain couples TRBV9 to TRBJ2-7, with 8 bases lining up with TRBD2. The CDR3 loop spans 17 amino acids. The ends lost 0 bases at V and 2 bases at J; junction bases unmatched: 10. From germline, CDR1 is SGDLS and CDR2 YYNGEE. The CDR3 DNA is TGTGCCAGCAGCGTAGGGGGTGGCGGGGGGCAAACCTACGAGCAGTACTTC. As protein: CASSVGGGGGQTYEQYF.

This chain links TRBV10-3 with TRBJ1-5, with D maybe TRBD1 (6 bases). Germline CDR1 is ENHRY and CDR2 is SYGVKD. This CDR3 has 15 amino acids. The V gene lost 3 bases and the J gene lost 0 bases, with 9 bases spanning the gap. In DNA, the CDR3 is TGTGCCATCAGTGACGTGGGGGCTAGCAATCAGCCCCAGCATTTT. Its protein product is CAISDVGASNQPQHF.

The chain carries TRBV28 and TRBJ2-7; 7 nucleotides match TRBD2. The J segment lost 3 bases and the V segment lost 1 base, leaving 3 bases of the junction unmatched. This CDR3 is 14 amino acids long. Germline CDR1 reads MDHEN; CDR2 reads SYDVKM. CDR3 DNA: TGTGCCAGCAGTTTATTAGGCGGGGGCTACGAGCAGTACTTC. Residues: CASSLLGGGYEQYF.

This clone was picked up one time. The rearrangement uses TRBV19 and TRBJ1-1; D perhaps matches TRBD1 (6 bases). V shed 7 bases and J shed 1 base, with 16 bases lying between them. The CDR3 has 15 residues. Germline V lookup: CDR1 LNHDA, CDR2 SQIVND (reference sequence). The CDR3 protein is CASINLGGPNTEAFF. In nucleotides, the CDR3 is TGTGCCAGTATCAATCTGGGGGGGCCGAACACTGAAGCTTTCTTT.

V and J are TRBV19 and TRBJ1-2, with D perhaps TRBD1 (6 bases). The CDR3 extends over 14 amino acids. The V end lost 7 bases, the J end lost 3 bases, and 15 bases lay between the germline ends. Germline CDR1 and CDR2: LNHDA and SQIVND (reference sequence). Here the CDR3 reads CASKQGKGYYGYTF. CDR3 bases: TGTGCCAGTAAGCAGGGGAAGGGTTACTATGGCTACACCTTC.

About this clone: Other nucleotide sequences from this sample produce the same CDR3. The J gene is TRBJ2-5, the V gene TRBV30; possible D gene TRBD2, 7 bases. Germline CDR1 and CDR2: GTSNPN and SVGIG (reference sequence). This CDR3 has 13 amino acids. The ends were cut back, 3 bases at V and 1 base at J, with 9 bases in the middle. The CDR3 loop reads CAWSGGLQETQYF. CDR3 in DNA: TGTGCCTGGAGCGGGGGGCTCCAAGAGACCCAGTACTTC.

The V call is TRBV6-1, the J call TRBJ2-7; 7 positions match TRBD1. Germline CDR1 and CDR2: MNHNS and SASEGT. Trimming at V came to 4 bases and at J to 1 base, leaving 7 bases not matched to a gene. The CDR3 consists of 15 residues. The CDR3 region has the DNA TGTGCCAGCAGTGGATTGGGACAGTCGTCCTACGAGCAGTACTTC. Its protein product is CASSGLGQSSYEQYF.

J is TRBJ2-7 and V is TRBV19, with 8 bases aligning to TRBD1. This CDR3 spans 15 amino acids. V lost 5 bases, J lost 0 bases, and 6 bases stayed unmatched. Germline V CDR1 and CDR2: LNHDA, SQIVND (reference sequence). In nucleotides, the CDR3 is TGTGCCAGTAGTCCGGGGACAGGTGTCTCCTACGAGCAGTACTTC. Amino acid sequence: CASSPGTGVSYEQYF.

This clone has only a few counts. CDR3 DNA: TGCGCCAGCAGCCAAGAACTCGCTTCTGGCGGGGGACACTACAATGAGCAGTTCTTC. Translated, it gives CASSQELASGGGHYNEQFF. The chain carries TRBV4-1 and TRBJ2-1; possibly TRBD2 for D (7 bases). V lost 0 bases, J lost 3 bases, and 21 bases lay in between. The CDR3 is 19 amino acids. CDR1 and CDR2 (germline): MGHRA, YSYEKL.

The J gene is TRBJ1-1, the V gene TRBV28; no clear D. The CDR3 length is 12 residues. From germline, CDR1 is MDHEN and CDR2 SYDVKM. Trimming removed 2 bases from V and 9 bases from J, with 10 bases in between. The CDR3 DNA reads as TGTGCCAGCAGTTTAAGCCTGAGGCAAGCTTTCTTT. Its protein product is CASSLSLRQAFF.

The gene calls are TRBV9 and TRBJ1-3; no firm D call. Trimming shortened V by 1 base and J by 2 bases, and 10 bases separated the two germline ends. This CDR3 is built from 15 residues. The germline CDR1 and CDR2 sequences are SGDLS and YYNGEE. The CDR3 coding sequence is TGTGCCAGCAGCGTATCGGGTGCCGCTGGAAACACCATATATTTT. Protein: CASSVSGAAGNTIYF.

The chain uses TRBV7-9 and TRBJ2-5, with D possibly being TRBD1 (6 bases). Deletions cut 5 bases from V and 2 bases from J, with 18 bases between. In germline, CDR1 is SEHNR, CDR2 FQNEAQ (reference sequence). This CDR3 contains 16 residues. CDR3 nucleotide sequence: TGTGCCAGCAGCAAGGGACATAATAATCCTCAAGAGACCCAGTACTTC. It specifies CASSKGHNNPQETQYF.

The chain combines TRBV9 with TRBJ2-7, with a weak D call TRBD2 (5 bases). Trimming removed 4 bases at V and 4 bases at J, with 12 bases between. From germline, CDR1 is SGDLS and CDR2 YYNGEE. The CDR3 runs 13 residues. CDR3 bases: TGTGCCAGCAGCAGGGAGCCCGTGTACGAGCAGTACTTC. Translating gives CASSREPVYEQYF.

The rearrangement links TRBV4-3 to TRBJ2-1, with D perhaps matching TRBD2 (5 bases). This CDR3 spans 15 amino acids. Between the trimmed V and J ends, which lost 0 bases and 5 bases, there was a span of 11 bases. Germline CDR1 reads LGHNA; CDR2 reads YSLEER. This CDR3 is CASSQDTGVHNEQFF. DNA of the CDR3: TGCGCCAGCAGCCAAGACACCGGGGTCCACAATGAGCAGTTCTTC.

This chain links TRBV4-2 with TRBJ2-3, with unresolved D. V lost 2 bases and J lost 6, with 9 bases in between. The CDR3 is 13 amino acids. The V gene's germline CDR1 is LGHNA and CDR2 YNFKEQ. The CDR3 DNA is TGTGCCAGCAGCCAATTTAGAACGGATACGCAGTATTTT. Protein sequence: CASSQFRTDTQYF.

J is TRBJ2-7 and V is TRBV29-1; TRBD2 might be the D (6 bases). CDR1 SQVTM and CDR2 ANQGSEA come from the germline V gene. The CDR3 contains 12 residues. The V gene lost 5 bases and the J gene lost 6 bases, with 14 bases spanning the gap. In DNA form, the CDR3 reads TGCAGCGTTCGGGAGTCCTCCGGCGAGCAGTACTTC. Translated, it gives CSVRESSGEQYF.

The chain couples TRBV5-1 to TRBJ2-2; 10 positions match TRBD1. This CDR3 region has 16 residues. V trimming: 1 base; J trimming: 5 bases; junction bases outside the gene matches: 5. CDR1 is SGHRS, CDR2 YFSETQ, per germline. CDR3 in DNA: TGCGCCAGCAGCTTGACCGGGACAGGGGTGACCGGGGAGCTGTTTTTT. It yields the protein CASSLTGTGVTGELFF.

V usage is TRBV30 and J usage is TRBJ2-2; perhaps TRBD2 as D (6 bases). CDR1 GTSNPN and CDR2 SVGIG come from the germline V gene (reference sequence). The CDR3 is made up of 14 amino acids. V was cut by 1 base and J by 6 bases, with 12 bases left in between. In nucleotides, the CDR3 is TGTGCCTGGAGTGCAGGCAGGGAGGCCGGGGAGCTGTTTTTT. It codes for CAWSAGREAGELFF.

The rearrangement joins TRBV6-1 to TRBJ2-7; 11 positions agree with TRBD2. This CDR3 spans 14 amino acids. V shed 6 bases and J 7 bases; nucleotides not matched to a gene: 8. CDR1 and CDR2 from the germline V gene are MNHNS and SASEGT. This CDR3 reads CASRKASGGREQYF. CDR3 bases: TGTGCCAGCAGAAAGGCTAGCGGGGGGAGGGAGCAGTACTTC.

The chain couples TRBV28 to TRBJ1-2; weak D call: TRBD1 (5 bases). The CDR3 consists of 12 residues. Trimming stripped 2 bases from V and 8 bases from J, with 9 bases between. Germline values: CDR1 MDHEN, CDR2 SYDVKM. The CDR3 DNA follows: TGTGCCAGCAGTTTACGGGGGTTGGGCTACACCTTC. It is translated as CASSLRGLGYTF.

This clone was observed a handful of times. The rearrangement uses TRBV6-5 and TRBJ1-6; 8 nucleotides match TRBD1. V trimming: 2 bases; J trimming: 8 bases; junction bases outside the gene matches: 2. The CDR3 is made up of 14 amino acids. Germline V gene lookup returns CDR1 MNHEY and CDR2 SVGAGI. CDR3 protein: CASSYGQGYSPLHF. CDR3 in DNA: TGTGCCAGCAGTTACGGACAGGGTTATTCACCCCTCCACTTT.